This TCR beta chain is drawn from a study of blood T cell repertoires in COVID-19. Study as a whole: The United States, Italy and Spain supplied acute and convalescent COVID-19 samples. Nucleic acid was either cDNA or gDNA, and it came from T cells, B-cell-depleted T cells, or PBMCs.

It was during active infection that Seattle patients were enrolled and then longitudinally followed. Per the original data handling: Researchers report that nucleated cell counts were estimated from reference gene primer amplification. Measured with immunoSEQ multiplex PCR; TCRdb has only the in-frame clones, and not every one. V and J calls and clone size are those listed in that table; D and trimming were worked out from the DNA. Of some 270,000 clones listed, around 90% were seen once; the top ten hold approximately 2.1%. V shed 3 bases and J shed 0 bases, with 8 bases lying between them. This CDR3 spans 14 amino acids. Germline V lookup: CDR1 KGHSH, CDR2 LQKENI.

This receptor was obtained from a woman aged 55 to 70 with COVID-19, enrolled during active disease. Material for sequencing was peripheral blood. V usage is TRBV18 and J usage is TRBJ2-5; D call uncertain. The CDR3 spells CASSPRVHQETQYF. Here the CDR3 DNA reads TGTGCCAGCTCACCCCGGGTCCACCAAGAGACCCAGTACTTC.